The present TCR beta chain was sequenced within a study of cytomegalovirus exposure and HLA in healthy donors (dated by TCRdb to about 2017). As for the study more broadly: According to an earlier analysis of a few hundred of the donors, about 190 million T cells yielded 120 million or so unique TCR beta sequences and less than 300 Gb of sequence data. An early release covering roughly 640 HLA-typed donors comprised about 300 gigabases of sequencing data and tens of millions of unique TCR sequences. The genetic ancestry cluster associated with self-reported Caucasian donors included about four fifths of the roughly 400 genotyped donors. The study aimed to test whether cataloging public T cell receptors could reveal signatures of past pathogen exposure. The study used immunosequencing to profile the T cell repertoires of several hundred subjects and linked those repertoires to cytomegalovirus serostatus. A separate validation cohort of approximately 120 different subjects was used in addition to the approximately 610-subject first cohort. High-throughput TCR immunosequencing, statistical association of individual TCRs with disease status, and machine learning were combined to predict cytomegalovirus infection status. A later analysis re-analyzed previously published TCR beta repertoires from several hundred donors and added high-resolution HLA genotyping to study TCR occurrence patterns. Rather than using new phenotypic data, the later analysis identified candidate immune exposures from TCR beta sequences and from how often those sequences occurred across donors. An earlier analysis of approximately 640 of the donors applied high-throughput TCR beta sequencing to assess whether each TCR beta V gene segment acted as functional or pseudogenic. Donor age, sex, ethnicity and CMV serostatus were collected together with the repertoire data. A later genetic analysis took genome-wide SNP genotypes for about 65% of the 666 donors and used that subset as a discovery cohort. All discovery cohort repertoires had been generated on a single sequencing platform. HLA typing covered class I and class II loci at four-digit resolution. The number of typed donors differed by locus: about 629-640 for A, B, C, DRB1 and DQB1; some 500 for DQA1; 606 for DPA1; and some 430 for DPB1. Roughly five DR-DQ haplotypes were handled as single units for association and clustering because linkage in the cohort was strong. On average, about 200,000 unique TCR beta nucleotide sequences were sequenced per donor among some 430 genotyped donors of the cohort, with roughly 20% of those sequences being non-productive. Overall study results and their limits: V-gene and J-gene trimming of TCR beta chains was associated with a missense DCLRE1C variant in a later genetic analysis, and the association was replicated in an independent cohort. Roughly uniform sequencing depth across donors was assumed in presence/absence analyses, although this assumption may not hold. Correlated functional status among segregating V segments might reflect linkage disequilibrium, but an unknown experimental factor could not be ruled out. A group of highly shared sequence variants was considered likely to be a technical artifact of the sequencing pipeline. The earlier analysis of almost 600 of the donors excluded approximately 15 rarely observed V segments, including chromosome 9 orphons, because counts were too low. In the study, approximately 150 TCR beta chains were listed as associated with cytomegalovirus. The authors suggested that the approach could potentially be generalized to other disease states and immunological phenotypes. The cohort was sequenced for TCR beta chains only, and without alpha or paired-chain data the features that could be detected were limited. The only immune exposure information available for the cohort was CMV serostatus. In a later genetic analysis, fewer N-insertions in productive TCRs were reported among donors in an Asian-associated ancestry cluster than the roughly 700-donor mean. The classifier was reported to diagnose cytomegalovirus status with high specificity and sensitivity in both the original and validation cohorts. At a false discovery rate of 0.05, a later analysis linked fewer than 20,000 TCR beta sequences to specific HLA alleles. Most TCR sequences were seen in very few donors, while some public TCRs were found in many individuals. The 87-base-pair reads could not distinguish some IMGT-functional V segments, including TRBV6-2 and TRBV6-3, so those segments were excluded. Several of the top co-occurrence clusters appeared to be linked to parvovirus B19, influenza, CMV and Epstein-Barr virus, according to a later analysis. Because some donors lacked HLA typing at each locus, the association tests relied only on the typed subset. In a later analysis, HLA-associated TCR beta chains showed more clonal expansion and lower generation probabilities than non-associated chains that were equally common. When HLA alleles, especially DR and DQ, strongly co-occurred, TCR associations were difficult to assign to individual alleles. Broadly in line with IMGT annotations, most TCR beta V segments showed up in productive rearrangements about 87% or about 30% of the time in an earlier analysis of some 590 of the donors. A further reported finding was that TCR beta sequences accurately predicted the HLA-A and HLA-B alleles for most subjects in the first cohort. In a later analysis, TCR association rates were found to vary across HLA loci, with the most associated TCRs seen for DRB1 alleles and the fewest for HLA-C alleles. Three of the identified cytomegalovirus-associated TCR beta chains were confirmed in vitro to be specific for cytomegalovirus antigens. In a later analysis, most CMV-associated TCR beta chains were found to appear HLA-restricted, with HLA associations seemingly driven largely by CMV exposure.

Reading from cysteine to phenylalanine, the CDR3 counts 16 amino acids. Just CDR3 DNA is preserved here, 48 bases in frame from base 1. CDR1 and CDR2, looked up from the germline V gene, are SGHDT and YYEEEE. V has 0 bases trimmed and J has 1 base trimmed; junction bases matching no gene number 4. To prepare the library, the immunoSEQ multiplex PCR assay was applied. The multiplex PCR relied on a mix of 60 forward primers for TCR Vbeta segments and 13 reverse primers for TCR Jbeta segments. A multiplex PCR assay on genomic DNA amplified the CDR3 region of rearranged TCR beta genes. The amplified TCR beta libraries were sequenced on the Illumina HiSeq System as 87-base-pair reads. In the authors' own workflow: A later analysis tallied 75 million to 95 million unique TCR beta chains across the 610 or so repertoires, and around 12 million of those chains were shared by two or more donors. To remove PCR and sequencing errors, raw reads were error-corrected and collapsed into unique sequences using a nearest-neighbor algorithm that merged closely related sequences. CDR3 sequences were aligned to IMGT reference sequences to assign V, D and J gene segments. For a sequence to be retained, at least a six-nucleotide match to both a V gene segment and a J gene segment was required. A rearrangement was called productive if the CDR3 had no stop codons and remained in frame with V and J, and every other rearrangement was called non-productive. CDR3 was defined by IMGT convention, running from the second conserved V-encoded cysteine to the conserved J-encoded phenylalanine. The earlier analysis of about 590 of the donors excluded sequences that lacked an unambiguous match to a single V gene segment. An earlier analysis of under 750 of the donors called V segments functional above 56.7% productive rearrangements and segregating when the between-donor standard deviation exceeded 5%. A statistical classification framework was built for diagnosing cytomegalovirus status from the catalog of TCR beta chain sequences. V and J gene assignment, in a later analysis, came from comparing TCR nucleotide sequences with IMGT/GENE-DB human TR gene sequences. A later analysis assigned CDR3 sequences and most-parsimonious VDJ recombination scenarios with the TCRdist pipeline. In a later analysis, each TCR beta chain was defined by its CDR3 amino acid sequence together with its V-gene family, and reads without a unique V-gene family were excluded. In a later analysis, fewer than 650 highly shared, low-generation-probability nucleotide sequences were removed to address suspected cross-contamination and a sequencing artifact. For each public chain, a later analysis derived a clonal expansion index from normalized ranks of inferred template counts within each repertoire. In a later analysis, generation probabilities were computed with a VDJ recombination model fitted to out-of-frame rearrangements, and the resulting probabilities were checked against IGoR. In a later analysis, TCR-TCR, TCR-HLA and TCR-CMV co-occurrence was scored with hypergeometric tests, and a repertoire-size bias correction was applied to TCR pairs. False discovery rates were estimated in a later analysis by permuting HLA or CMV assignments 20 times. A later analysis grouped co-occurring TCRs with DBSCAN, adding TCRdist sequence similarity when clustering within HLA-allele-positive subsets. Co-occurrence clustering excluded repertoires with fewer than 30,000 or more than 120,000 public chains, plus five with anomalous nucleotide sharing. This is the immuneACCESS table as TCRdb keeps it, with only in-frame sequences that have V and J called. A part of the clones is gone; compared with another copy, unresolved V genes explain less than half, and the rest is unexplained. V, J and clone size were drawn from that table, and D and trimming were deduced from the DNA. This sample's listing comprises 95,000 to 150,000 clones. The ten largest account for about 2.5% of the sample.

In total, about 650 healthy bone marrow donors made up the cohort. Cohort members were all nominally healthy when sampled, although unrecorded immune exposures were likely present. The donor was CMV seronegative and was included in the group of a few hundred seronegative cohort members. Every donor gave a peripheral blood sample, and the peripheral blood mononuclear cells from that sample were used for TCR beta sequencing. The Qiagen DNeasy Blood Extraction Kit was used to extract genomic DNA from the blood cell samples. Turning to this clone: Its specific antigen is unknown.

The rearranged chain carries TRBV5-6 and TRBJ1-3, and 7 junctional nucleotides match TRBD1. Sequenced sample: PBMCs. This clonotype was obtained from a man younger than 45 in good health and CMV-seronegative. The CDR3 is CASSLGQGLSGNTIYF. The sequenced DNA: TGTGCCAGCAGCTTGGGACAGGGATTATCTGGAAACACCATATATTTT.